The rows below give T cell receptor beta chains drawn from one sample of a study of CD8+CD57+ T cells in acquired aplastic anemia. MiXCR was run by TCRdb on the reads, yielding one entry per CDR3 protein. The repertoire holds about 240,000 distinct CDR3 sequences, around 43% seen once, with under 9% in the top ten. The sequencing input was sorted CD4+, CD8+, or CD8+CD57+ T cells (not recorded which) from PBMCs. These receptors all stem from a human donor with aplastic anemia. Both conserved end residues are part of each CDR3. D genes are given only for firm matches. Rows may omit the clone size; those that give it use once, few, many or a size class.

j_gene	v_gene	d_gene	abundance	CDR3nt	CDR3aa
TRBJ2-2	TRBV7-9	NA	many	TGTGCCAGCAGCGCCTCAGGGCCCGGGGAGCTGTTTTTT	CASSASGPGELFF
TRBJ1-5	TRBV20-1	NA	NA	TGCAGTGCTGCTACAAACAGCAATCAGCCCCAGCATTTT	CSAATNSNQPQHF
TRBJ1-2	TRBV6-5	TRBD1	NA	TGTGCCAGCAGTTGGGGACAGGGCCCCTATGGCTACACCTTC	CASSWGQGPYGYTF
TRBJ2-1	TRBV12-3/TRBV12-4	NA	NA	TGTGCCAGCAGCTCCTTTCCCCGGGGCTGGGGGGAGCAGTTCTTC	CASSSFPRGWGEQFF
TRBJ2-3	TRBV11-2	NA	NA	TGTGCCAGCAGCTTAAAGACCAACACAGATACGCAGTATTTT	CASSLKTNTDTQYF
TRBJ2-3	TRBV24-1	NA	NA	TGTGCCACCAGTGGACCAGGGTCGGTAGATACGCAGTATTTT	CATSGPGSVDTQYF
TRBJ2-7	TRBV19	NA	NA	TGTGCCAGTAGTCCAGGGACCTCCTCCTACGAGCAGTACTTC	CASSPGTSSYEQYF
TRBJ1-5	TRBV10-3	NA	NA	TGTGCCATCAGTGATGCAGGGTCTCAGCCCCAGCATTTT	CAISDAGSQPQHF
TRBJ2-7	TRBV19	TRBD1	many	TGTGCCAGTAGTACCGGGACAGGGGCCGACGAGCAGTACTTC	CASSTGTGADEQYF
TRBJ2-2	TRBV20-1	NA	NA	TGCAGTGCTGGGGGTGGACAGGGGGAGCTGTTTTTT	CSAGGGQGELFF
TRBJ1-2	TRBV10-3	TRBD1	NA	TGTGCCATCAGTGAGGCGGACAGGGGGGTGGCTGGCTACACCTTC	CAISEADRGVAGYTF
TRBJ1-2	TRBV2	NA	NA	TGTGCCAGCAGTGAAGGGGGGTGGAATGGCTACACCTTC	CASSEGGWNGYTF
TRBJ2-3	TRBV27	NA	NA	TGTGCCAGCAGTTTGGTAGGGCGGGAAGTAGATACGCAGTATTTT	CASSLVGREVDTQYF
TRBJ1-4	TRBV7-9	TRBD1	NA	TGTGCCAGCAGCTTAGTTGGACAGGTTAATGAAAAACTGTTTTTT	CASSLVGQVNEKLFF
TRBJ2-7	TRBV13	TRBD1	many	TGTGCCAGCAGCTTTCAGGGGGCGAGAGAGCAGTACTTC	CASSFQGAREQYF
TRBJ1-1	TRBV9	NA	NA	TGCGCCAGCAGCTGGGTGGACAGCATGAACACTGAAGCTTTCTTT	CASSWVDSMNTEAFF
TRBJ1-2	TRBV7-2	NA	NA	TGTGCCAGCAGCTTAGCGCAAGAATATGGCTACACCTTC	CASSLAQEYGYTF
TRBJ2-7	TRBV27	NA	once	TGTGCCAGCAGTCCCCGAGGACAGAGCTCCTACGAGCAGTACTTC	CASSPRGQSSYEQYF
TRBJ2-5	TRBV7-2	TRBD2	many	TGTGCCAGCAGCTTATATAGGCGGGGGGGCGGCCAGACCCAGTACTTC	CASSLYRRGGGQTQYF
TRBJ2-7	TRBV7-9	TRBD1	NA	TGTGCCAGCAGCTTCCGGACAGGAGAAACTTTCGAGCAGTACTTC	CASSFRTGETFEQYF
TRBJ2-7	TRBV5-6	NA	many	TGTGCCAGCAGCTTGAATGATGCGACACGAGCCTACGAGCAGTACTTC	CASSLNDATRAYEQYF
TRBJ1-2	TRBV9	NA	NA	NA	CASSVGSGSGNTF
TRBJ2-1	TRBV2	NA	many	TGTGCCAGCAGTGAAATGGAAGTTCTAGGGAGCTCCTACAATGAGCAGTTCTTC	CASSEMEVLGSSYNEQFF
TRBJ1-2	TRBV24-1	NA	NA	TGTGCCACCAGTGATCCGGGGGAAGGCTACACCTTC	CATSDPGEGYTF
TRBJ1-5	TRBV9	NA	many	TGTGCCAGCAGCCCCGGCGGACAAGACAATCAGCCCCAGCATTTT	CASSPGGQDNQPQHF
TRBJ2-7	TRBV15	NA	many	TGTGCCACCAGCAACCTCGGGGGCGGGAGACCCTACGAGCAGTACTTC	CATSNLGGGRPYEQYF
TRBJ1-6	TRBV14	NA	NA	TGTGCCAGCAGCCACGGACTAGGTTCACCCCTCCACTTT	CASSHGLGSPLHF
TRBJ2-7	TRBV3-1	TRBD2	few	TGTGCCAGCAGCCGATTAGCGGGATCCTCCTACGAGCAGTACTTC	CASSRLAGSSYEQYF
TRBJ1-5	TRBV20-1	NA	NA	TGCAGTGCTAGAACCGCGGGACTTCTCAATCAGCCCCAGCATTTT	CSARTAGLLNQPQHF
TRBJ2-3	TRBV10-2	TRBD2	many	TGCGCCAGCAGTCGGGGGGGGTCGATCACTGATACGCAGTATTTT	CASSRGGSITDTQYF
TRBJ2-3	TRBV5-8	TRBD1	many	TGTGCCAGCAGCTCGTACCCCGACAGGGCTTCTACGCAGTATTTT	CASSSYPDRASTQYF
TRBJ2-1	TRBV5-1	NA	many	TGCGCCAGCAGCCCCCGGTTGGGGAGCTCCTACAATGAGCAGTTCTTC	CASSPRLGSSYNEQFF
TRBJ1-5	TRBV10-3	NA	NA	TGTGCCATCAGTGAGGGGGGAAATCAGCCCCAGCATTTT	CAISEGGNQPQHF
TRBJ2-7	TRBV5-1	NA	many	TGCGCCAGCAGCTTCCGTAAAACCCGGGGCCAACCTCCCTGGGAGCAGTACTTC	CASSFRKTRGQPPWEQYF
TRBJ1-5	TRBV6-2/TRBV6-3	TRBD1	NA	TGTGCCAGCAGTTACACGGACAGGGGGCATCAGCCCCAGCATTTT	CASSYTDRGHQPQHF
TRBJ1-2	TRBV5-1	NA	once	TGCGCCAGCAGCTTGAGGGTGGGATCGGATGGCTACACCTTC	CASSLRVGSDGYTF
TRBJ2-2	TRBV20-1	NA	many	TGCAGGGCCTCGGCTGGAGGTGGCACCGGGGAGCTGTTTTTT	CRASAGGGTGELFF
TRBJ2-1	TRBV19	TRBD2	NA	TGTGCCAGTAGTATGCCACCAGCGGGATATGGGAATGGGCAGTTCTTC	CASSMPPAGYGNGQFF
TRBJ1-5	TRBV7-8	NA	many	TGTGCCAGCAGGCAGGGGAGTGGGAGCAATCAGCCCCAGCATTTT	CASRQGSGSNQPQHF